Presented here are 18 T cell receptor beta chains from one specimen sequenced in a study of CD8 T cells in Susac syndrome. The RNA input was about 0.5 to 1 ug, and it was reverse transcribed with random hexamers. TCRdb re-analysed the immunoSEQ multiplex PCR reads in MiXCR, keeping a single row per CDR3 protein. The sample includes more than 150,000 distinct CDR3 sequences, about 94% of them seen just once. Material: CD8+ T cells from PBMCs. The receptors were gathered from a human donor with multiple sclerosis.

The chain's CDR3 is CATSRPTSGQETQYF. For the CDR3, the DNA is TGTGCCACCAGCAGACCCACTAGCGGCCAAGAGACCCAGTACTTC. The gene calls are TRBV15 and TRBJ2-5; 8 positions agree with TRBD2. The germline V gene has CDR1 LNHNV and CDR2 YYDKDF (reference sequence). V shed 2 bases and J 1 base; nucleotides not matched to a gene: 3. This CDR3 contains 15 residues.

V usage is TRBV9 and J usage is TRBJ2-7; D may be TRBD1 (6 bases). The CDR3 spans 13 residues. Germline loops: CDR1 SGDLS, CDR2 YYNGEE. Trimming stripped 4 bases from V and 3 bases from J, with 11 bases between. CDR3: CASSPGTHYEQYF. For the CDR3, the DNA is TGTGCCAGCAGCCCCGGGACACACTACGAGCAGTACTTC.

A word on this clonotype: Mismatch with germline at one junction end may stem from a read error. The V and J genes are TRBV5-1 and TRBJ2-1, with D unresolved. The CDR3 length is 11 residues. Germline V gives CDR1 SGHRS, CDR2 YFSETQ. The CDR3: CASSLGLDWLF. CDR3 in DNA: TGCGCCAGCAGCTTGGGCCTAGATTGGCTCTTC.

The rearrangement joins TRBV27 to TRBJ1-5, with TRBD1 as a possible D gene (5 bases). The length of the CDR3 is 14 residues. The germline gives CDR1 MNHEY, CDR2 SMNVEV (reference sequence). V lost 7 bases to trimming and J lost 0 bases, with 10 bases between them. CDR3 region: CASKFGGSNQPQHF. The CDR3 DNA reads as TGTGCCAGCAAGTTTGGGGGTAGCAATCAGCCCCAGCATTTT.

This chain connects TRBV5-1 to TRBJ1-1; D is ambiguous. In germline, CDR1 is SGHRS, CDR2 YFSETQ. Trimming pared 1 base from V and 4 bases from J, leaving 11 bases between. This CDR3 region has 14 residues. Written as DNA, the CDR3 is TGCGCCAGCAGCTTGCGTCGAGAGGGCACTGAAGCTTTCTTT. Its translation: CASSLRREGTEAFF.

The chain couples TRBV30 to TRBJ1-1, with 7 positions matching TRBD1. Germline loops: CDR1 GTSNPN, CDR2 SVGIG (reference sequence). This CDR3 is 13 amino acids long. Trimming cost V 5 bases and J 2 bases; bases outside gene matches: 5. The CDR3 region is CAWRNRGNTEAFF. CDR3 nucleotides: TGTGCCTGGCGGAACAGGGGAAACACTGAAGCTTTCTTT.

V is TRBV7-8 and J is TRBJ2-3; D ambiguous. V lost 8 bases and J lost 2, with 14 bases in between. Germline V CDR1 and CDR2: SGHVS, FQNEAQ. The CDR3 contains 14 residues. DNA of the CDR3: TGTGCCAGCCTTAACATAAAAAACACAGATACGCAGTATTTT. Translation gives CASLNIKNTDTQYF.

The rearrangement uses TRBV12-3 or TRBV12-4 and TRBJ1-2, with a tentative D call TRBD1 (6 bases). The ends were cut back, 7 bases at V and 4 bases at J, with 16 bases in the middle. The CDR3 is 14 amino acids. The CDR3 DNA sequence: TGTGCCAGCACCGAAACAGGGAAGAGCTATGGCTACACCTTC. It specifies CASTETGKSYGYTF.

This clonotype was seen a single time. The chain couples TRBV30 to TRBJ1-1; D uncertain. In germline, CDR1 is GTSNPN, CDR2 SVGIG (reference sequence). V was shortened by 0 bases and J by 8 bases, with 13 bases between the two germline ends. CDR3 length: 13 amino acids. CDR3 DNA sequence: TGTGCCTGGAGTGTAGGCCGGTTGATAGAAGCTTTCTTT. Its protein is CAWSVGRLIEAFF.

V is TRBV12-3 or TRBV12-4 and J is TRBJ1-5; no clear D gene. Trimming removed 1 base at V and 4 bases at J, with 5 bases between. The CDR3 spans 13 residues. The CDR3, as DNA: TGTGCCAGCAGTTTAGGTAAAAATCAGCCCCAGCATTTT. Its protein product is CASSLGKNQPQHF.

Written as DNA, the CDR3 is TGCAGTGCTAGACTCATTAACCGGGCAGCGAGGGATGACACTGAAGCTTTCTTT. Encoded protein: CSARLINRAARDDTEAFF. The J gene is TRBJ1-1, the V gene TRBV20-1; D not certain. V was shortened by 2 bases and J by 3 bases, with 25 bases between the two germline ends. Germline V CDR1 and CDR2: DFQATT, SNEGSKA (reference sequence). The CDR3 runs to 18 residues.

The CDR3 is CASSQDRRRGGLKTQYF. DNA for the CDR3: TGTGCCAGCAGCCAAGATCGGAGGCGGGGGGGCTTAAAGACCCAGTACTTC. The gene calls are TRBV14 and TRBJ2-5, with 9 bases identical to TRBD2. CDR3 size: 17 residues. The germline V gene encodes CDR1 SGHDN and CDR2 FVKESK. The V gene end was trimmed by 0 bases and the J gene end by 6 bases; junction bases not matched to a gene: 11. The whole variable domain, filled in from reference TRBV14 and TRBJ2-5, reads EAGVTQFPSHSVIEKGQTVTLRCDPISGHDNLYWYRRVMGKEIKFLLHFVKESKQDESGMPNNRFLAERTGGTYSTLKVQPAELEDSGVYFCASSQDRRRGGLKTQYFGPGTRLLVL.

This chain joins TRBV7-2 and TRBJ2-3; 8 bases are a match to TRBD2. Germline loops: CDR1 SGHTA, CDR2 FQGNSA. V lost 5 bases, J lost 2 bases, and 9 bases stayed unmatched. CDR3 length: 16 amino acids. CDR3 in DNA: TGTGCCAGCAGCACGGGCATGCGGGGGGCCACAGATACGCAGTATTTT. Its protein product is CASSTGMRGATDTQYF.

This clonotype was found once. The chain employs TRBV20-1 and TRBJ2-1, with a weak D call TRBD2 (5 bases). Trimming left V 0 bases short and J 0 bases short, with 12 bases between. Looked up from germline, CDR1 is DFQATT and CDR2 is SNEGSKA (reference sequence). CDR3 length: 16 amino acids. The CDR3, as DNA: TGCAGTGCTAGAGATTTAGACTATAGCTCCTACAATGAGCAGTTCTTC. Translated: CSARDLDYSSYNEQFF.

The V gene is TRBV7-9, the J gene TRBJ2-1, with 11 bases that match TRBD2. The junction had 7 bases not matched to a gene; V was cut back by 5 bases and J by 1 base. Germline CDR1 SEHNR, CDR2 FQNEAQ (reference sequence). This CDR3 region has 17 residues. The CDR3 is CASSPSGGPGSYNEQFF. In nucleotides, the CDR3 is TGTGCCAGCAGCCCTAGCGGGGGGCCCGGATCCTACAATGAGCAGTTCTTC.

This sequence joins TRBV19 and TRBJ2-7, with TRBD1 as a possible D gene (6 bases). CDR3 size: 13 residues. Germline-derived CDR1 and CDR2 are LNHDA and SQIVND (reference sequence). Trimming took off 3 bases at V and 5 bases at J, with 11 bases between the two ends. The chain's CDR3 is CASSINRVHEQYF. CDR3 DNA sequence: TGTGCCAGTAGTATTAACAGGGTCCACGAGCAGTACTTC.

The rearrangement links TRBV20-1 to TRBJ2-7, with 9 bases aligning to TRBD1. The germline CDR1 and CDR2 sequences are DFQATT and SNEGSKA (reference sequence). The V gene end was trimmed by 3 bases and the J gene end by 6 bases; junction bases not matched to a gene: 6. This CDR3 comprises 13 residues. The chain's CDR3 is CSASPGQGIEQYF. CDR3 nucleotides: TGCAGTGCTAGTCCGGGACAGGGAATCGAGCAGTACTTC.

This chain connects TRBV20-1 to TRBJ2-5; 7 bases are a match to TRBD2. V lost 0 bases, J lost 13 bases, and 17 bases stayed unmatched. CDR3 length: 15 residues. The V gene's germline CDR1 is DFQATT and CDR2 SNEGSKA (reference sequence). The CDR3 DNA is TGCAGTGCTAGAGAGCCCCTTGGGGCTAGCGGAGGCCTGTACTTC. This gives the protein CSAREPLGASGGLYF.